A single sample gave rise to the 17 T cell receptor beta chains below, sequenced in a study of shared clonotypes between healthy human individuals. This table comes from immunoSEQ multiplex PCR, and its TCRdb copy is limited to in-frame clones, with some not included. The data contain 2 million to 3 million clones, roughly 93% of them singletons. Material for sequencing was naive CD4+ T cells from PBMCs. Subset reported: CD45RA+ positively selected. Every receptor here comes from a man aged 18 to 30 in good health. Some clones in this sample may be carry-over from other donors' samples.

The chain joins TRBV11-3 to TRBJ2-3; no reliable D call. There are 14 residues in the CDR3. Germline-derived CDR1 and CDR2 are SGHNT and YENEEA. Trimming shortened V by 5 bases and J by 1 base, and 10 bases separated the two germline ends. CDR3 DNA: TGTGCCAGCAGCCCTTTCAGCGGCACAGATACGCAGTATTTT. Translating gives CASSPFSGTDTQYF.

The V gene is TRBV7-3, the J gene TRBJ1-2; no reliable D call. The CDR3 extends over 15 amino acids. V gave up 2 bases and J gave up 0 bases, with 10 bases separating them. Germline V gene data show CDR1 as SGHTA and CDR2 as FQGTGA. The CDR3 region has the DNA TGTGCCAGCAGCTTAGAGGAGCCGACTAACTATGGCTACACCTTC. Translating it yields CASSLEEPTNYGYTF.

The chain carries TRBV11-2 and TRBJ2-1; D perhaps matches TRBD2 (6 bases). Trimming pared 5 bases from V and 9 bases from J, leaving 14 bases between. This CDR3 has 13 amino acids. CDR1 and CDR2 from the germline V gene are SGHAT and FQNNGV. The DNA for the CDR3 is TGTGCCAGCAGCCCCTGGAGGGGTGGTGAGCAGTTCTTC. Amino acids: CASSPWRGGEQFF.

Concerning this clone: The sample has other DNA sequences that encode this CDR3 too. The chain couples TRBV5-1 to TRBJ2-7; 8 bases are shared with TRBD1. J was trimmed by 7 bases and V by 1 base; bases with no gene match: 4. The CDR3 has 13 amino acids. Germline CDR1 is SGHRS and CDR2 is YFSETQ. The CDR3 DNA is TGCGCCAGCAGCTTGCAGGGGGCGCGGGAGCAGTACTTC. The encoded protein is CASSLQGAREQYF.

The chain uses TRBV9 and TRBJ2-2; 7 bases are shared with TRBD2. The CDR3 spans 17 residues. CDR1 and CDR2 (germline): SGDLS, YYNGEE. J was trimmed by 5 bases and V by 4 bases; bases with no gene match: 14. The CDR3 sequence is CASSPRAGVMWTGELFF. Here the CDR3 DNA reads TGTGCCAGCAGCCCCCGGGCGGGAGTGATGTGGACCGGGGAGCTGTTTTTT.

Only a few counts were recorded for this clone. V and J are TRBV18 and TRBJ2-1; 10 positions agree with TRBD2. CDR1 is KGHSH, CDR2 LQKENI, per germline. The CDR3 runs to 15 residues. With 4 bases clipped from V and 3 bases from J, the junction kept 3 bases outside the gene matches. This CDR3 is CASSRGLAVYNEQFF. Here the CDR3 DNA reads TGTGCCAGCTCACGAGGACTAGCGGTCTACAATGAGCAGTTCTTC. Full variable domain (remainder filled in from reference TRBV18 and TRBJ2-1): NAGVMQNPRHLVRRRGQEARLRCSPMKGHSHVYWYRQLPEEGLKFMVYLQKENIIDESGMPKERFSAEFPKEGPSILRIQQVVRGDSAAYFCASSRGLAVYNEQFFGPGTRLTVL.

The chain combines TRBV9 with TRBJ1-2; D not resolved. This CDR3 contains 16 residues. Germline CDR1 is SGDLS and CDR2 is YYNGEE. V gave up 3 bases and J gave up 5 bases, with 20 bases separating them. The CDR3 DNA reads as TGTGCCAGCAGCGAACAACCGGACGGTTTGACATATGGCTACACCTTC. Amino acid sequence: CASSEQPDGLTYGYTF. The full variable domain, its missing parts supplied by reference TRBV9 and TRBJ1-2, is DSGVTQTPKHLITATGQRVTLRCSPRSGDLSVYWYQQSLDQGLQFLIQYYNGEERAKGNILERFSAQQFPDLHSELNLSSLELGDSALYFCASSEQPDGLTYGYTFGSGTRLTVV.

The chain joins TRBV28 to TRBJ2-2; 8 nucleotides line up with TRBD2. CDR1 is MDHEN and CDR2 is SYDVKM in the germline V gene. The CDR3 is 14 amino acids. With V trimmed by 5 bases and J by 6 bases, 5 bases remained unmatched. The DNA of the CDR3 is TGTGCCAGCAGTAAAGCGGGAGATCCCGGGGAGCTGTTTTTT. It codes for CASSKAGDPGELFF.

As concerns this clone: The junction departs from the called germline gene at one end, perhaps through a read error. This chain uses TRBV7-3 with TRBJ2-5; D call uncertain. The germline CDR1 and CDR2 sequences are SGHTA and FQGTGA. The CDR3 sequence is 14 residues long. The CDR3 here is CASSVTSGRETQYF. DNA of the CDR3: TGTGCCAGCAGCGTAACCTCGGGTAGGGAGACCCAGTACTTC.

The chain carries TRBV6-1 and TRBJ1-1; D ambiguous. The germline V gene encodes CDR1 MNHNS and CDR2 SASEGT. V was pared by 6 bases and J by 3 bases, with 8 bases between. The CDR3 is 12 amino acids. This CDR3 reads CASSYRDTEAFF. In DNA, the CDR3 is TGTGCCAGCAGCTACCGGGACACTGAAGCTTTCTTT.

The CDR3 DNA follows: TGCAGCGGACGTACGGCAGATCAAGAGACCCAGTACTTC. Translation gives CSGRTADQETQYF. The gene calls are TRBV29-1 and TRBJ2-5, with unresolved D. CDR3 length: 13 amino acids. Trimming shortened V by 7 bases and J by 2 bases, and 14 bases separated the two germline ends. Per germline, CDR1 SQVTM and CDR2 ANQGSEA.

In regard to this clone: The same CDR3 arises from other DNA sequences in this sample as well. This rearrangement joins TRBV7-9 to TRBJ1-5; D might be TRBD1 (5 bases). The CDR3 loop spans 13 amino acids. V was trimmed by 5 bases and J by 1 base, leaving 6 bases between them. Germline V gives CDR1 SEHNR, CDR2 FQNEAQ (reference sequence). The chain's CDR3 is CASSGDSNQPQHF. DNA of the CDR3: TGTGCCAGCAGCGGGGACAGCAATCAGCCCCAGCATTTT.

The chain has TRBV10-3 and TRBJ1-5; possible D gene TRBD1, 5 bases. Germline-derived CDR1 and CDR2 are ENHRY and SYGVKD. The V gene lost 0 bases and the J gene lost 6 bases, with 12 bases spanning the gap. This CDR3 comprises 15 residues. CDR3: CAISESGGFSQPQHF. The CDR3 DNA follows: TGTGCCATCAGTGAGTCCGGGGGTTTTAGTCAGCCCCAGCATTTT.

The chain couples TRBV18 to TRBJ2-1, with D perhaps matching TRBD2 (5 bases). This CDR3 contains 15 residues. The V gene lost 0 bases and the J gene lost 5 bases, with 11 bases spanning the gap. CDR1 and CDR2 (germline): KGHSH, LQKENI. The CDR3 nucleotides read TGTGCCAGCTCACCACCAGAGCGGAGAAACAATGAGCAGTTCTTC. As protein: CASSPPERRNNEQFF.

The J gene is TRBJ1-4, the V gene TRBV5-8; possible D gene TRBD1, 6 bases. V was trimmed by 2 bases and J by 2 bases, leaving 13 bases between them. There are 16 residues in the CDR3. Per the germline V gene, CDR1 is SGHTS and CDR2 is YDEGEE. The CDR3 DNA sequence: TGTGCCAGCAGCTTCAGGGGAGGGGGGACTAATGAAAAACTGTTTTTT. As protein: CASSFRGGGTNEKLFF. Filled out from reference TRBV5-8 and TRBJ1-4, the complete variable domain reads EAGVTQSPTHLIKTRGQQATLRCSPISGHTSVYWYQQALGLGLQFLLWYDEGEERNRGNFPPRFSGRQFPNYSSELNVNALELEDSALYLCASSFRGGGTNEKLFFGSGTQLSVL.

This rearrangement joins TRBV5-8 to TRBJ1-5, with TRBD1 matching 7 bases. The CDR3 has 18 residues. The germline CDR1 and CDR2 sequences are SGHTS and YDEGEE. V lost 2 bases to trimming and J lost 7 bases; unmatched junction nucleotides: 18. In DNA form, the CDR3 reads TGTGCCAGCAGCTTAGGTCTTCCAGGGTGGGACAGTTACCAGCCCCAGCATTTT. Amino acid sequence: CASSLGLPGWDSYQPQHF.

The CDR3 DNA follows: TGTGCCAGCAGTTCCCCCTCGGGTGGCTATGGCTACACCTTC. Protein product: CASSSPSGGYGYTF. This rearrangement joins TRBV28 to TRBJ1-2; D unresolved. CDR1 is MDHEN, CDR2 SYDVKM, per germline. The germline V and J ends were trimmed by 4 bases and 4 bases, with 13 bases remaining between them. The CDR3 length is 14 residues.